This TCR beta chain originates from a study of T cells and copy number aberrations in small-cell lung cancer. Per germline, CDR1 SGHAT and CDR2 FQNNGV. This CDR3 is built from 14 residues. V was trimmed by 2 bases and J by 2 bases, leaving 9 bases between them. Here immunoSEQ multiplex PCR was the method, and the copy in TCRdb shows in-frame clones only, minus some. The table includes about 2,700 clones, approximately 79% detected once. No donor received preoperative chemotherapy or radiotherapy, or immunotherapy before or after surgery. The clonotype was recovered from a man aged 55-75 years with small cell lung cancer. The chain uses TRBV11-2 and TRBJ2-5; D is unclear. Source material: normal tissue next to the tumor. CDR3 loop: CASSLSGRQETQYF. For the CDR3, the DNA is TGTGCCAGCAGCTTAAGTGGGCGACAAGAGACCCAGTACTTC. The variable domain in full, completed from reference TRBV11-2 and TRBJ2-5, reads EAGVAQSPRYKIIEKRQSVAFWCNPISGHATLYWYQQILGQGPKLLIQFQNNGVVDDSQLPKDRFSAERLKGVDSTLKIQPAKLEDSAVYLCASSLSGRQETQYFGPGTRLLVL.